This T cell receptor (beta chain) was identified during a study of blood T cell repertoires in COVID-19. CDR1 is KGHSH, CDR2 LQKENI, per germline. Deletions cut 6 bases from V and 4 bases from J, with 13 bases between. The CDR3 covers 14 residues. This table comes from immunoSEQ multiplex PCR, and its TCRdb copy is limited to in-frame clones, with some not included. This sample carries under 500,000 clones, around 89% of them seen once, and the ten largest clones take 4% to 5.5%. The origin of this receptor is a woman in her twenties or thirties with acute or convalescent COVID-19. The genes are TRBV18 and TRBJ1-5; D is possibly TRBD1 (6 bases). Sequencing was carried out using peripheral blood. Written as DNA, the CDR3 is TGTGCCAGCTCCCAAGGACAGTCGAATCAGCCCCAGCATTTT. Translating it yields CASSQGQSNQPQHF.